One sample yielded the 12 T cell receptor beta chains listed below, sequenced in a study of control samples from healthy donors and cancer patients. Libraries were prepared by immunoSEQ multiplex PCR; TCRdb keeps only in-frame clonotypes and omits some of them. Of roughly 32,000 clones detected, about 85% appear once; the ten largest clones hold 1.5% to 2%. What was sequenced was PBMCs. The receptors shown here come from a woman in her thirties or forties with lung cancer.

This sequence joins TRBV7-2 and TRBJ2-3; D gene uncertain. V was clipped by 3 bases and J by 2 bases, with 12 bases between them. Germline assignment: CDR1 SGHTA and CDR2 FQGNSA. There are 15 residues in the CDR3. DNA for the CDR3: TGTGCCAGCAGCTTCGGGCAGTCTGACACAGATACGCAGTATTTT. Translated, it gives CASSFGQSDTDTQYF.

As to this clone: The sample carries other DNA sequences with the same CDR3. The chain recombines TRBV11-3 with TRBJ2-7, with no clear D. The CDR3 covers 12 residues. Germline V CDR1 and CDR2: SGHNT, YENEEA. Trimming took 2 bases from V and 3 from J, leaving 5 bases between them. Written as DNA, the CDR3 is TGTGCCAGCAGCTTACGTAGCTACGAGCAGTACTTC. Residues: CASSLRSYEQYF.

J is TRBJ1-4 and V is TRBV7-9; a possible D gene is TRBD1 (5 bases). With 5 bases removed from V and 5 bases from J, the gap between germline ends came to 12 bases. The length of the CDR3 is 14 residues. Germline CDR1 and CDR2: SEHNR and FQNEAQ (reference sequence). The CDR3 region has the DNA TGTGCCAGCAGCCTCTGGGAGGGGAATGAAAAACTGTTTTTT. This codes for CASSLWEGNEKLFF.

V gene TRBV28 combines with J gene TRBJ2-2, with D unclear. The length of the CDR3 is 12 residues. Per the germline V gene, CDR1 is MDHEN and CDR2 is SYDVKM. Trimming removed 2 bases at V and 6 bases at J, with 4 bases between. CDR3 in DNA: TGTGCCAGCAGTTTAGGGGCCGGGGAGCTGTTTTTT. Residues: CASSLGAGELFF.

This clone was seen once. This chain connects TRBV13 to TRBJ2-3; perhaps D is TRBD1 or TRBD2 (5 bases each). Per germline, CDR1 PRHDT and CDR2 FYEKMQ (reference sequence). The V and J ends lost 3 bases and 5 bases respectively, with 12 bases between them. This CDR3 comprises 14 residues. CDR3 in DNA: TGTGCCAGCAGCTTTAGGGACCCCGGAGATACGCAGTATTTT. It is translated as CASSFRDPGDTQYF.

The chain uses TRBV5-6 and TRBJ1-1; D not resolved. CDR1 SGHDT and CDR2 YYEEEE come from the germline V gene. V lost 4 bases, J lost 1 base, and 11 bases lay in between. This CDR3 is built from 14 residues. The CDR3 DNA is TGTGCCAGCAGCCATATCTGGGGGAACACTGAAGCTTTCTTT. Translation gives CASSHIWGNTEAFF. Drawing the rest from reference TRBV5-6 and TRBJ1-1, the complete variable domain is DAGVTQSPTHLIKTRGQQVTLRCSPKSGHDTVSWYQQALGQGPQFIFQYYEEEERQRGNFPDRFSGHQFPNYSSELNVNALLLGDSALYLCASSHIWGNTEAFFGQGTRLTVV.

This clone was observed once. The V call is TRBV5-5, the J call TRBJ1-2; TRBD1 might be the D (5 bases). Trimming cost V 5 bases and J 1 base, with 12 bases left between them. From germline, CDR1 is SGHKS and CDR2 YYEKEE (reference sequence). This CDR3 contains 14 residues. CDR3 sequence reads: CASSPTQGNYGYTF. The CDR3 bases are TGTGCCAGCAGTCCTACTCAGGGTAACTATGGCTACACCTTC.

This clone was seen more than once but under ten times. The chain joins TRBV19 to TRBJ1-2; D unclear. In germline, CDR1 is LNHDA, CDR2 SQIVND (reference sequence). Trimming stripped 3 bases from V and 7 bases from J, with 15 bases between. The CDR3 runs to 14 residues. CDR3 DNA sequence: TGTGCCAGTAGTATTGGAGGGTCGGGCTTTGGCTACACCTTC. It encodes CASSIGGSGFGYTF.

This chain links TRBV15 with TRBJ1-6; 10 bases map to TRBD1. The CDR3 loop spans 15 amino acids. V lost 5 bases to trimming and J lost 8 bases; unmatched junction nucleotides: 6. Germline V gives CDR1 LNHNV, CDR2 YYDKDF (reference sequence). Here the CDR3 reads CATSYRTGGDSPLHF. CDR3 nucleotide sequence: TGTGCCACCAGCTACCGGACAGGGGGTGATTCACCCCTCCACTTT. Full variable domain (rest looked up from reference TRBV15 and TRBJ1-6): DAMVIQNPRYQVTQFGKPVTLSCSQTLNHNVMYWYQQKSSQAPKLLFHYYDKDFNNEADTPDNFQSRRPNTSFCFLDIRSPGLGDTAMYLCATSYRTGGDSPLHFGNGTRLTVT.

This clone was recorded a few times. The chain uses TRBV28 and TRBJ2-1; TRBD2 matches at 11 bases. Germline V gene lookup returns CDR1 MDHEN and CDR2 SYDVKM. The CDR3 runs to 14 residues. With V trimmed by 9 bases and J by 8 bases, 9 bases remained unmatched. The CDR3 is CASKVAGGPHEQFF. CDR3 bases: TGTGCCAGTAAGGTAGCGGGGGGGCCTCATGAGCAGTTCTTC.

The chain couples TRBV27 to TRBJ2-7; TRBD1 agrees at 9 bases. Germline V CDR1 and CDR2: MNHEY, SMNVEV (reference sequence). This CDR3 contains 14 residues. V trimming: 6 bases; J trimming: 5 bases; junction bases outside the gene matches: 8. CDR3 coding DNA: TGTGCCAGCAGCGTGACAGGGGGTGATGACGAGCAGTACTTC. This codes for CASSVTGGDDEQYF.

This clone appeared a few times. This chain uses TRBV7-2 with TRBJ1-5; D not certain. V lost 5 bases, J lost 4 bases, and 12 bases lay in between. The CDR3 is made up of 14 amino acids. Germline loops: CDR1 SGHTA, CDR2 FQGNSA. Written as DNA, the CDR3 is TGTGCCAGCAGCCTCAACCCTGGGAATCAGCCCCAGCATTTT. This codes for CASSLNPGNQPQHF.